Presented here are 2 T cell receptor beta chains from one specimen sequenced in a study of T cells in Graves' hyperthyroidism and ophthalmopathy. Amplification of TCR beta CDR3 regions used RNA as the template. The HTBI primer set was used in a first-round RT-PCR of the TCR CDR3. Using its own MiXCR run on the multiplex PCR reads, TCRdb lists one record per CDR3 protein. The table includes hundreds of thousands of distinct CDR3 sequences, 20% to 25% detected once. Material for sequencing was blood. Receptors were obtained from a man aged 35 to 55 with Graves' hyperthyroidism that later progressed to Graves' ophthalmopathy.

The chain uses TRBV11-2 and TRBJ1-2, with D possibly matching TRBD1 (6 bases). CDR1 is SGHAT, CDR2 FQNNGV, per germline. V lost 1 base and J lost 8, with 14 bases in between. There are 14 residues in the CDR3. Written as DNA, the CDR3 is TGTGCCAGCAGCTTAGTCTTCCAGGGGCGAGGCTACACCTTC. Translation: CASSLVFQGRGYTF.

This clonotype occurred a few times. V gene TRBV3-1 combines with J gene TRBJ1-2; perhaps TRBD1 as D (6 bases). This CDR3 is 13 amino acids long. Germline CDR1 is LGHDT and CDR2 is YNNKEL (reference sequence). The germline V and J ends were trimmed by 3 bases and 8 bases, with 13 bases remaining between them. The DNA for the CDR3 is TGTGCCAGCAGCCAGGGACCCAGGGGCGGCTACACCTTC. Protein product: CASSQGPRGGYTF. The variable domain in full, completed from reference TRBV3-1 and TRBJ1-2, reads DTAVSQTPKYLVTQMGNDKSIKCEQNLGHDTMYWYKQDSKKFLKIMFSYNNKELIINETVPNRFSPKSPDKAHLNLHINSLELGDSAVYFCASSQGPRGGYTFGSGTRLTVV.